This entry lists 8 T cell receptor beta chains sequenced from one sample in a study of blood T cell repertoires in COVID-19. The data were produced by immunoSEQ multiplex PCR, yet TCRdb's version contains in-frame clones alone and is incomplete. This sample has about 200,000 clones, with around 83% found just once. The sequencing input was peripheral blood. The receptors here all came from a woman aged 80 or over with acute or convalescent COVID-19.

Here the CDR3 DNA reads TGTGCCAGCAGCTTTCAGGGTACGCACACTGAAGCTTTCTTT. It yields the protein CASSFQGTHTEAFF. The rearrangement joins TRBV7-2 to TRBJ1-1; TRBD1 is a possible D gene (5 bases). V gave up 3 bases and J gave up 3 bases, with 11 bases separating them. Germline V gene data show CDR1 as SGHTA and CDR2 as FQGNSA. The CDR3 consists of 14 residues.

The J gene is TRBJ1-2, the V gene TRBV4-3, with D uncertain. This CDR3 spans 15 amino acids. Germline V gene sequence: CDR1 LGHNA, CDR2 YSLEER. V lost 0 bases and J lost 1, with 9 bases in between. CDR3 bases: TGCGCCAGCAGCCAAGATTCGCGGAATAACTATGGCTACACCTTC. Protein: CASSQDSRNNYGYTF.

The table lists this clone with a count of one. The chain has TRBV2 and TRBJ2-1; the D gene is possibly TRBD2 (5 bases). From germline, CDR1 is SNHLY and CDR2 FYNNEI. The CDR3 length is 15 residues. The ends were cut back, 6 bases at V and 1 base at J, with 13 bases in the middle. In DNA, the CDR3 is TGTGCCAGCAGGACTACCAGAGGTTCCTACAATGAGCAGTTCTTC. Translating it yields CASRTTRGSYNEQFF.

This clone showed up just a few times. This sequence joins TRBV24-1 and TRBJ1-5; possibly TRBD1 for D (5 bases). From germline, CDR1 is KGHDR and CDR2 SFDVKD. The CDR3 spans 13 residues. Trimming left V 4 bases short and J 5 bases short, with 8 bases between. The DNA of the CDR3 is TGTGCCACCAGTGAGTCAGGGTATCAGCCCCAGCATTTT. This codes for CATSESGYQPQHF.

The rearrangement uses TRBV7-9 and TRBJ2-7; tentative D call: TRBD2 (5 bases). Germline CDR1 is SEHNR and CDR2 is FQNEAQ (reference sequence). CDR3 length: 14 residues. Trimming shortened V by 8 bases and J by 1 base, and 15 bases separated the two germline ends. The CDR3 loop reads CASSYRGGSYEQYF. Here the CDR3 DNA reads TGTGCCAGCTCCTACCGGGGTGGGTCCTACGAGCAGTACTTC.

This clone appeared a single time. J is TRBJ2-3 and V is TRBV18, with 10 nucleotides matching TRBD1. The V segment lost 3 bases and the J segment 3 bases; nucleotides outside the gene matches: 3. The CDR3 runs to 15 residues. In germline, CDR1 is KGHSH, CDR2 LQKENI. CDR3 coding DNA: TGTGCCAGCTCACCTACGGGACAGGGGACAGATACGCAGTATTTT. Translation gives CASSPTGQGTDTQYF.

The rearrangement links TRBV5-4 to TRBJ2-3; TRBD2 agrees at 8 bases. The V and J ends lost 4 bases and 2 bases, in that order; junction bases with no gene match: 9. Germline V gives CDR1 SGHNT, CDR2 YYREEE (reference sequence). CDR3 size: 16 residues. CDR3 in amino acids: CASSPTGTRATDTQYF. The CDR3 nucleotides read TGTGCCAGCAGCCCAACCGGGACTAGGGCCACAGATACGCAGTATTTT. The full variable domain, completed using reference TRBV5-4 and TRBJ2-3, is ETGVTQSPTHLIKTRGQQVTLRCSSQSGHNTVSWYQQALGQGPQFIFQYYREEENGRGNFPPRFSGLQFPNYSSELNVNALELDDSALYLCASSPTGTRATDTQYFGPGTRLTVL.

This sequence joins TRBV12-3 or TRBV12-4 and TRBJ1-2, with 8 bases that match TRBD1. The CDR3 has 13 residues. The V segment lost 4 bases and the J segment 4 bases; nucleotides outside the gene matches: 2. CDR3 DNA sequence: TGTGCCAGCAGTTCAACAGGGGGCTATGGCTACACCTTC. Protein sequence: CASSSTGGYGYTF.